This record concerns one T cell receptor (beta chain) sequence. The antigen is undetermined. High-throughput TCR beta sequencing covered peripheral CD8+ and CD4+ T cells. The CD8+ and CD4+ T cells were negatively isolated, with the TEMRA cells enriched by FACS. The record originates from a study of CD8 T cells in Susac syndrome. Study findings and constraints: The study conceded that relatively few individuals underwent its TCR sequencing and HLA analysis.

With V trimmed by 1 base and J by 7 bases, 11 bases remained unmatched. The CDR3 consists of 17 residues. Germline assignment: CDR1 MDHEN and CDR2 SYDVKM. An input of roughly 0.5 to 1 ug of RNA was subjected to reverse transcription using random hexamers. A multiplex approach, immunoSEQ multiplex PCR, amplified TCR beta CDR3 across 54 Vbeta and 13 Jbeta. TCRdb passed the immunoSEQ multiplex PCR reads through MiXCR, listing each CDR3 protein once. The data show roughly 120,000 distinct CDR3 sequences, roughly 93% seen once. V usage is TRBV28 and J usage is TRBJ2-1; 9 bases align to TRBD2. The clonotype originates from a human donor with multiple sclerosis. Input material: CD4+ T cells from PBMCs. Written as DNA, the CDR3 is TGTGCCAGCAGTTTATCAGGGACTAGCCCTAGAGGTAATGAGCAGTTCTTC. Translation: CASSLSGTSPRGNEQFF. Based on the CDR3 plus reference TRBV28 and TRBJ2-1, the full variable domain is DVKVTQSSRYLVKRTGEKVFLECVQDMDHENMFWYRQDPGLGLRLIYFSYDVKMKEKGDIPEGYSVSREKKERFSLILESASTNQTSMYLCASSLSGTSPRGNEQFFGPGTRLTVL.